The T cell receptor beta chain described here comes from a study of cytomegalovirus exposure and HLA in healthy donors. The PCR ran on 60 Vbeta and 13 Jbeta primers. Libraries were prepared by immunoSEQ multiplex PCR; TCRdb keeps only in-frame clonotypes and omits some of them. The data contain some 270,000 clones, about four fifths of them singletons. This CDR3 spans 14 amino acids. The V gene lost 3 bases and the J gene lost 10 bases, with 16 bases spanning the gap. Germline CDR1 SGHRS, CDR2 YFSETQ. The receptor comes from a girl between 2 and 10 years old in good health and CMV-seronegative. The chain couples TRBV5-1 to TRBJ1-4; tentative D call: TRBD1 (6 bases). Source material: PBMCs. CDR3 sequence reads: CASSSGRDTLKLFF. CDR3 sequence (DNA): TGCGCCAGCAGCTCGGGCCGGGACACATTAAAACTGTTTTTT.